The 7 T cell receptor beta chains presented below share a single source sample, sequenced in a study of technical replicates of blood from several donors (TCRdb year 2017). Library creation used the immunoSEQ multiplex PCR assay. In its TCRdb copy, this immuneACCESS table keeps in-frame sequences only and misses some clones. Where compared with another copy, unresolved V genes explain less than half of these, and the others have no known cause. In all, the sample holds approximately 73,000 clones, and 85% to 95% of those were seen once. The top ten hold about 0.37% of the sample. The sequencing sample was made of T cells isolated from PBMCs. The receptors stem from a human donor in good health.

The rearrangement joins TRBV9 to TRBJ2-7; TRBD1 might be the D (6 bases). Germline-derived CDR1 and CDR2 are SGDLS and YYNGEE. Trimming removed 0 bases at V and 2 bases at J, with 9 bases between. This CDR3 has 14 amino acids. CDR3 loop: CASSVATGPYEQYF. CDR3 nucleotide sequence: TGTGCCAGCAGCGTAGCTACAGGGCCCTACGAGCAGTACTTC.

This rearrangement joins TRBV2 to TRBJ1-2, with 8 bases lining up with TRBD1. The CDR3 loop spans 14 amino acids. J lost 1 base, V lost 4 bases, and 2 bases had no gene match. Germline lookup yields CDR1 SNHLY and CDR2 FYNNEI. CDR3 in amino acids: CASSVTGDNYGYTF. For the CDR3, the DNA is TGTGCCAGCAGTGTGACAGGGGATAACTATGGCTACACCTTC.

This clone was counted between two and nine times. The chain couples TRBV7-9 to TRBJ2-7; D is unresolved. This CDR3 is 11 amino acids long. Deletions cut 5 bases from V and 0 bases from J, with 2 bases between. Germline values: CDR1 SEHNR, CDR2 FQNEAQ (reference sequence). The CDR3: CASSHSYEQYF. For the CDR3, the DNA is TGTGCCAGCAGCCACTCCTACGAGCAGTACTTC.

This sequence joins TRBV7-9 and TRBJ2-5; a weak D match, TRBD1 (7 bases). The CDR3 totals 16 residues. V lost 1 base and J lost 5, with 17 bases in between. Looked up from germline, CDR1 is SEHNR and CDR2 is FQNEAQ (reference sequence). CDR3 DNA sequence: TGTGCCAGCAGCTTAGGTCAGGGGGAGGCCGTGGAGACCCAGTACTTC. Protein: CASSLGQGEAVETQYF.

On this clone itself: Relative to the germline gene, one junction end is altered; a read error may explain this. This chain links TRBV25-1 with TRBJ2-3; possibly TRBD2 for D (6 bases). CDR3 length: 13 residues. CDR1 is MGHDK, CDR2 SYGVNS, per germline. The CDR3: CASSEYRGGGIAF. The CDR3 coding sequence is TGTGCCAGCAGTGAATATCGGGGAGGTGGTATCGCCTTT.

This clone was seen only a few times. The rearrangement links TRBV9 to TRBJ1-1; 7 positions agree with TRBD1. From germline, CDR1 is SGDLS and CDR2 YYNGEE. The CDR3 is 16 amino acids. Unmatched junction bases numbered 10, after V lost 4 bases and J lost 1 base. The CDR3, as DNA: TGTGCCAGCAGCCCCAGGGACAGCGAGAGGAACACTGAAGCTTTCTTT. Its translation is CASSPRDSERNTEAFF.

The chain links TRBV6-5 to TRBJ1-1; maybe TRBD1 (5 bases). V gave up 0 bases and J gave up 10 bases, with 6 bases separating them. The CDR3 has 11 residues. Germline CDR1 reads MNHEY; CDR2 reads SVGAGI. The CDR3 is CASSYSGGAFF. CDR3 coding DNA: TGTGCCAGCAGTTACTCGGGGGGAGCTTTCTTT.